A single sample is the source of the 23 T cell receptor beta chains below, sequenced in a study of naive and memory T cell subsets. A UMI-containing oligonucleotide was joined by 3' ligation to the TCR cDNA template. The SP2 primer and nested alpha and beta constant region primers amplified ligated cDNA in four rounds. TCRdb re-derived calls from the UMI-ligation and nested PCR reads in MiXCR, one entry per CDR3 protein. This table holds about 25,000 distinct CDR3 sequences, roughly 5.2% found once. Specimen: blood. The receptors stem from an adult in good health.

This clonotype was seen ten or more times. This sequence joins TRBV4-1 and TRBJ2-3; the D is unclear. Trimming removed 0 bases at V and 2 bases at J, with 6 bases between. The V gene's germline CDR1 is MGHRA and CDR2 YSYEKL. This CDR3 is built from 14 residues. CDR3 sequence reads: CASSQDSPTDTQYF. Written as DNA, the CDR3 is TGCGCCAGCAGCCAAGATTCACCCACAGATACGCAGTATTTT.

The chain combines TRBV6-6 with TRBJ2-7; 12 bases align to TRBD2. The length of the CDR3 is 18 residues. With 2 bases clipped from V and 0 bases from J, the junction kept 8 bases outside the gene matches. CDR1 MNHNY and CDR2 SVGAGI come from the germline V gene (reference sequence). The CDR3 loop reads CASSYAVVTSGSSYEQYF. In DNA form, the CDR3 reads TGTGCCAGCAGTTACGCCGTAGTGACTAGCGGGAGCTCCTACGAGCAGTACTTC.

This clonotype occurred a few times. The chain combines TRBV5-5 with TRBJ2-5, with a weak D call TRBD1 (7 bases). V was pared by 7 bases and J by 3 bases, with 10 bases between. The CDR3 is 12 residues long. Germline V CDR1 and CDR2: SGHKS, YYEKEE (reference sequence). CDR3 protein: CASGGTEETQYF. In nucleotides, the CDR3 is TGTGCCAGCGGGGGGACAGAAGAGACCCAGTACTTC.

This clonotype was observed many times. This chain connects TRBV9 to TRBJ2-4; perhaps TRBD1 as D (5 bases). V dropped 4 bases and J dropped 9 bases, with 14 bases sitting between them. Germline V gives CDR1 SGDLS, CDR2 YYNGEE. This CDR3 is 13 amino acids long. The CDR3 sequence is CASSPQGSSIQYF. CDR3 sequence (DNA): TGTGCCAGCAGCCCCCAGGGCAGTAGCATTCAGTACTTC.

This clonotype was seen repeatedly, ten times or more. The V gene is TRBV23-1, the J gene TRBJ2-1; 10 bases agree with TRBD2. TRBV23-1 is reported as an ORF; its role is uncertain. V lost 6 bases, J lost 1 base, and 18 bases stayed unmatched. The CDR3 totals 20 residues. For the CDR3, the DNA is TGCGCCAGCAGCCCGATGAAGAGGGAGCGGGAGGGCCGTTCCTACAATGAGCAGTTCTTC. Translation: CASSPMKREREGRSYNEQFF.

This clonotype showed up many times. The chain links TRBV18 to TRBJ1-1; 7 bases match TRBD1. The junction had 9 bases not matched to a gene; V was cut back by 3 bases and J by 2 bases. The germline gives CDR1 KGHSH, CDR2 LQKENI. The CDR3 sequence is 16 residues long. Written as DNA, the CDR3 is TGTGCCAGCTCACCCCTCCGGGAGGGGGCAAACACTGAAGCTTTCTTT. Its translation is CASSPLREGANTEAFF.

This clonotype was seen at least ten times. This chain links TRBV4-3 with TRBJ1-1; D unclear. The germline V and J ends were trimmed by 0 bases and 4 bases, with 6 bases remaining between them. Per germline, CDR1 LGHNA and CDR2 YSLEER. The CDR3 contains 13 residues. The CDR3 reads CASSQDEGTEAFF. Here the CDR3 DNA reads TGCGCCAGCAGCCAAGACGAGGGCACTGAAGCTTTCTTT.

About this clonotype: This clone may be a read error of a much larger clone one base away. The chain couples TRBV14 to TRBJ2-2, with TRBD2 matching over 7 bases. This CDR3 has 15 amino acids. The germline gives CDR1 SGHDN, CDR2 FVKESK. V shed 0 bases and J 4 bases; nucleotides not matched to a gene: 2. Written as DNA, the CDR3 is TGTGCCAGCAGCCAAGAAGGGAGGGGCACCGGGGAGCTGTTTTTT. Its protein product is CASSQEGRGTGELFF.

V usage is TRBV7-9 and J usage is TRBJ1-1, with TRBD1 identical over 11 bases. This CDR3 has 15 residues. The junction had 6 bases not matched to a gene; V was cut back by 5 bases and J by 4 bases. Germline CDR1 and CDR2: SEHNR and FQNEAQ (reference sequence). The CDR3: CASSPRDRGGTEAFF. The CDR3 DNA sequence: TGTGCCAGCAGCCCCCGGGACAGGGGGGGCACTGAAGCTTTCTTT.

This clonotype was seen a few times. The chain uses TRBV28 and TRBJ2-7, with D perhaps TRBD2 (6 bases). The CDR3 loop spans 15 amino acids. Per germline, CDR1 MDHEN and CDR2 SYDVKM. Trimming removed 1 base from V and 0 bases from J, with 10 bases in between. The CDR3 DNA sequence: TGTGCCAGCAGTTTATATGGGAGGAGCTCCTACGAGCAGTACTTC. Translating gives CASSLYGRSSYEQYF.

This clonotype has ten or more counts. This chain connects TRBV9 to TRBJ2-7; tentatively, D is TRBD2 (6 bases). The CDR3 contains 16 residues. V dropped 0 bases and J dropped 2 bases, with 15 bases sitting between them. Germline V gives CDR1 SGDLS, CDR2 YYNGEE. Here the CDR3 reads CASSVGGGTGTYEQYF. The DNA for the CDR3 is TGTGCCAGCAGCGTAGGTGGCGGGACGGGAACCTACGAGCAGTACTTC.

Judged by abundance, this clonotype is medium-sized. Germline is not matched at one junction end, which may reflect a read error. The V gene is TRBV7-7, the J gene TRBJ2-5; D possibly corresponds to TRBD2 (5 bases). Germline V lookup: CDR1 SSHAT, CDR2 FNYEAQ (reference sequence). The CDR3 extends over 14 amino acids. CDR3 nucleotides: TGTGCTAGCAGCTTTTCCCGGGAAATGGAGACCCAGTACTTC. Its translation is CASSFSREMETQYF. Looking up the rest from reference TRBV7-7 and TRBJ2-5 gives the full variable domain: GAGVSQSPRYKVTKRGQDVTLRCDPISSHATLYWYQQALGQGPEFLTYFNYEAQPDKSGLPSDRFSAERPEGSISTLTIQRTEQRDSAMYRCASSFSREMETQYFGPGTRLLVL.

This clonotype has only a few counts. The CDR3 protein is CASRRLAGPEGELFF. The CDR3 nucleotides are TGTGCCAGCCGCCGACTAGCGGGACCCGAGGGGGAGCTGTTTTTT. V gene TRBV19 combines with J gene TRBJ2-2; 11 bases match TRBD2. The germline gives CDR1 LNHDA, CDR2 SQIVND (reference sequence). The V and J ends lost 9 bases and 8 bases, in that order; junction bases with no gene match: 11. The CDR3 spans 15 residues.

At least ten counts were recorded for this clonotype. The V gene is TRBV9, the J gene TRBJ1-3; 8 positions match TRBD1. Germline loops: CDR1 SGDLS, CDR2 YYNGEE. The CDR3 sequence is 17 residues long. V lost 0 bases to trimming and J lost 4 bases; unmatched junction nucleotides: 9. The CDR3 is CASSVGIWGQDGNTIYF. Here the CDR3 DNA reads TGTGCCAGCAGCGTAGGAATATGGGGACAGGACGGAAACACCATATATTTT.

In its sample, this clonotype was seen many times. The chain links TRBV6-5 to TRBJ1-1; D is ambiguous. Trimming pared 2 bases from V and 3 bases from J, leaving 7 bases between. The length of the CDR3 is 13 residues. Per germline, CDR1 MNHEY and CDR2 SVGAGI. The CDR3 nucleotides are TGTGCCAGCAGTTACGAAGGGCACACTGAAGCTTTCTTT. As protein: CASSYEGHTEAFF.

In this sample, this clonotype turned up many times. The chain carries TRBV12-3 or TRBV12-4 and TRBJ2-7; TRBD2 aligns across 8 bases. After removal of 3 bases from V and 0 bases from J, the junction contained 4 bases not matched to a gene. The CDR3 sequence is 15 residues long. The CDR3, as DNA: TGTGCCAGCAGTTTGAGTCTAGCGGGCTCCTACGAGCAGTACTTC. Its protein product is CASSLSLAGSYEQYF.

This CDR3 reads CASSDGLAGVTGELFF. The CDR3 DNA reads as TGTGCCAGCAGCGACGGACTAGCGGGAGTCACCGGGGAGCTGTTTTTT. The chain carries TRBV3-1 and TRBJ2-2; 13 bases are a match to TRBD2. CDR1 LGHDT and CDR2 YNNKEL come from the germline V gene (reference sequence). The CDR3 has 16 amino acids. J lost 4 bases, V lost 5 bases, and 4 bases had no gene match.

This clonotype was counted many times. The chain uses TRBV9 and TRBJ2-1, with TRBD2 matching 10 bases. The CDR3 runs to 18 residues. Germline assignment: CDR1 SGDLS and CDR2 YYNGEE. Trimming removed 4 bases from V and 3 bases from J; junction bases left unmatched: 13. For the CDR3, the DNA is TGTGCCAGCAGCCCTGGGCTAGCGGGAGCAGTAAACTACAATGAGCAGTTCTTC. Encoded protein: CASSPGLAGAVNYNEQFF.

This clonotype was seen repeatedly, ten times or more. The chain links TRBV4-1 to TRBJ1-4; 8 bases map to TRBD1. The trim removed 3 bases at V and 5 bases at J, leaving 5 bases unmatched. This CDR3 region has 15 residues. CDR1 is MGHRA, CDR2 YSYEKL, per germline. The CDR3: CASSQPGQANEKLFF. In nucleotides, the CDR3 is TGCGCCAGCAGCCAGCCGGGACAGGCCAATGAAAAACTGTTTTTT.

This clonotype was found a few times. This chain connects TRBV19 to TRBJ2-7; 7 nucleotides match TRBD1. The CDR3 contains 14 residues. The trim removed 8 bases at V and 0 bases at J, leaving 7 bases unmatched. The germline gives CDR1 LNHDA, CDR2 SQIVND (reference sequence). This CDR3 reads CASGRQGTSYEQYF. The CDR3 DNA reads TGTGCCAGTGGCCGACAGGGAACCTCCTACGAGCAGTACTTC. The full variable domain, its missing parts supplied by reference TRBV19 and TRBJ2-7, is DGGITQSPKYLFRKEGQNVTLSCEQNLNHDAMYWYRQDPGQGLRLIYYSQIVNDFQKGDIAEGYSVSREKKESFPLTVTSAQKNPTAFYLCASGRQGTSYEQYFGPGTRLTVT.

This clonotype was counted at least ten times. The chain employs TRBV29-1 and TRBJ2-1, with D perhaps being TRBD1 or TRBD2 (6 bases each). Looked up from germline, CDR1 is SQVTM and CDR2 is ANQGSEA. This CDR3 spans 14 amino acids. Trimming left V 4 bases short and J 0 bases short, with 10 bases between. CDR3 sequence reads: CSVVGGTSYNEQFF. In DNA form, the CDR3 reads TGCAGCGTTGTAGGGGGGACCTCCTACAATGAGCAGTTCTTC.

This clonotype turned up a few times. In DNA, the CDR3 is TGTGCCAGCAGCGTAGGACAGGTTAGCACAGATACGCAGTATTTT. Its translation: CASSVGQVSTDTQYF. The V and J genes are TRBV9 and TRBJ2-3, with D possibly matching TRBD1 (6 bases). Germline V lookup: CDR1 SGDLS, CDR2 YYNGEE. Trimming removed 0 bases at V and 0 bases at J, with 8 bases between. The length of the CDR3 is 15 residues.

This clonotype has ten or more counts. The V gene is TRBV29-1, the J gene TRBJ2-3; tentative D call: TRBD1 (5 bases). This CDR3 region has 12 residues. The V gene's germline CDR1 is SQVTM and CDR2 ANQGSEA. V was clipped by 6 bases and J by 11 bases, with 18 bases between them. The CDR3 DNA reads TGCAGCGTGAGGCAGGGCACCTTCGGGCAGTATTTT. This encodes CSVRQGTFGQYF.